The 31 T cell receptor beta chains below come from one sample, sequenced in a study of OX40 agonist ivuxolimab in advanced cancers. Assay: immunoSEQ multiplex PCR; the TCRdb copy retains only in-frame clones and omits some. The sample lists over 30,000 clones, 65% to 85% occurring once. Sequenced material: CD4+ or CD8+ T cells sorted from blood, taken in a trial of the OX40 agonist ivuxolimab. The receptors come from an adult with an advanced solid tumor such as melanoma, head and neck, liver or kidney cancer.

The chain couples TRBV30 to TRBJ2-1, with 7 bases that match TRBD1. The germline V gene encodes CDR1 GTSNPN and CDR2 SVGIG (reference sequence). With 2 bases clipped from V and 7 bases from J, the junction kept 5 bases outside the gene matches. This CDR3 has 13 amino acids. The CDR3 DNA sequence: TGTGCCTGGAGTCCACAGGGGTGGAATGAGCAGTTCTTC. It specifies CAWSPQGWNEQFF.

This clone was found a few times. This chain joins TRBV28 and TRBJ1-5, with D possibly being TRBD1 (6 bases). The CDR3 totals 16 residues. V was clipped by 3 bases and J by 2 bases, with 14 bases between them. Germline values: CDR1 MDHEN, CDR2 SYDVKM. CDR3 in amino acids: CASSFLQGGGNQPQHF. DNA of the CDR3: TGTGCCAGCAGTTTCTTACAGGGAGGGGGCAATCAGCCCCAGCATTTT.

The V call is TRBV13, the J call TRBJ2-1; TRBD2 matches 8 bases. CDR1 and CDR2 from the germline V gene are PRHDT and FYEKMQ (reference sequence). V trimming: 2 bases; J trimming: 4 bases; junction bases outside the gene matches: 4. This CDR3 comprises 15 residues. The CDR3 coding sequence is TGTGCCAGCAGCTTACGGGGCGGGGGGTACAATGAGCAGTTCTTC. Its translation is CASSLRGGGYNEQFF.

The rearrangement uses TRBV6-1 and TRBJ2-3; D might be TRBD2 (6 bases). This CDR3 is built from 16 residues. Between the trimmed V and J ends, which lost 0 bases and 6 bases, there was a span of 16 bases. Germline V lookup: CDR1 MNHNS, CDR2 SASEGT. The CDR3 loop is CASSEAAASEVDTQYF. In DNA form, the CDR3 reads TGTGCCAGCAGTGAAGCGGCGGCTAGCGAGGTGGATACGCAGTATTTT.

This clone showed up just once. This chain joins TRBV7-9 and TRBJ2-7, with 11 bases aligning to TRBD2. J was trimmed by 4 bases and V by 3 bases; bases with no gene match: 5. Germline V gene sequence: CDR1 SEHNR, CDR2 FQNEAQ (reference sequence). This CDR3 is built from 15 residues. The CDR3 DNA reads TGTGCCAGCAGCTTCACCGGGACTAGCGGATACGAGCAGTACTTC. Translated: CASSFTGTSGYEQYF.

The chain links TRBV19 to TRBJ1-2; 9 nucleotides agree with TRBD1. V was pared by 3 bases and J by 7 bases, with 12 bases of the junction left unmatched. This CDR3 is built from 16 residues. CDR1 and CDR2 (germline): LNHDA, SQIVND (reference sequence). The CDR3 DNA reads as TGTGCCAGTAGTATGGATATGAGGGGACAGGGTCTTGGCTACACCTTC. Translation gives CASSMDMRGQGLGYTF.

The rearrangement joins TRBV6-1 to TRBJ2-3, with D possibly TRBD2 on 6 matching bases. The CDR3 covers 15 residues. CDR1 is MNHNS and CDR2 is SASEGT in the germline V gene. The ends were cut back, 4 bases at V and 6 bases at J, with 17 bases in the middle. In DNA, the CDR3 is TGTGCCAGCAGTGGGGGCGGAGCAGGAGGGGATACGCAGTATTTT. It encodes CASSGGGAGGDTQYF.

In its sample, this clone was seen once. J is TRBJ2-5 and V is TRBV2, with 8 bases that match TRBD2. The germline gives CDR1 SNHLY, CDR2 FYNNEI. The CDR3 is 14 residues long. J was trimmed by 5 bases and V by 8 bases; bases with no gene match: 10. The CDR3 DNA reads TGTGCCAGCTCCTACACGGGAGGGGCCGAGACCCAGTACTTC. Its translation: CASSYTGGAETQYF.

This clone was picked up one time. V is TRBV7-7 and J is TRBJ2-2; D not certain. V was trimmed by 6 bases and J by 5 bases, leaving 10 bases between them. In germline, CDR1 is SSHAT, CDR2 FNYEAQ (reference sequence). The CDR3 contains 13 residues. CDR3 bases: TGTGCCAGCAGATATAGTGGTACCGGGGAGCTGTTTTTT. Translated: CASRYSGTGELFF.

V gene TRBV19 combines with J gene TRBJ2-7; maybe TRBD1 (5 bases). In germline, CDR1 is LNHDA, CDR2 SQIVND (reference sequence). Between the trimmed V and J ends, which lost 8 bases and 2 bases, there was a span of 13 bases. The CDR3 is 13 residues long. Here the CDR3 DNA reads TGTGCCAGTGCTATCGGCAGGGCCTACGAGCAGTACTTC. Residues: CASAIGRAYEQYF. Full variable domain (outside the CDR3, taken from reference TRBV19 and TRBJ2-7): DGGITQSPKYLFRKEGQNVTLSCEQNLNHDAMYWYRQDPGQGLRLIYYSQIVNDFQKGDIAEGYSVSREKKESFPLTVTSAQKNPTAFYLCASAIGRAYEQYFGPGTRLTVT.

This clone showed up just a few times. The chain recombines TRBV30 with TRBJ1-1; possibly TRBD1 for D (6 bases). This CDR3 has 12 residues. CDR1 is GTSNPN, CDR2 SVGIG, per germline (reference sequence). Trimming stripped 5 bases from V and 1 base from J, with 8 bases between. In DNA form, the CDR3 reads TGTGCCTGGGGGACACAGAACACTGAAGCTTTCTTT. This encodes CAWGTQNTEAFF.

The rearrangement joins TRBV25-1 to TRBJ1-2; TRBD1 might be the D (5 bases). Germline CDR1 is MGHDK and CDR2 is SYGVNS. The V gene lost 3 bases and the J gene lost 5 bases, with 10 bases spanning the gap. This CDR3 is 13 amino acids long. The CDR3 spells CASSDRARYGYTF. The DNA of the CDR3 is TGTGCCAGCAGTGACAGGGCGAGGTATGGCTACACCTTC.

The rearrangement joins TRBV7-6 to TRBJ2-5, with D possibly being TRBD1 (6 bases). V lost 5 bases, J lost 7 bases, and 14 bases lay in between. The CDR3 runs 13 residues. Looked up from germline, CDR1 is SGHVS and CDR2 is FNYEAQ. The CDR3 DNA reads as TGTGCCAGCAGCATTGGGACATCGGGGACCCAGTACTTC. It encodes CASSIGTSGTQYF. The variable domain in full, completed from reference TRBV7-6 and TRBJ2-5, reads GAGVSQSPRYKVTKRGQDVALRCDPISGHVSLYWYRQALGQGPEFLTYFNYEAQQDKSGLPNDRFSAERPEGSISTLTIQRTEQRDSAMYRCASSIGTSGTQYFGPGTRLLVL.

V is TRBV9 and J is TRBJ1-1; D not resolved. The CDR3 runs to 15 residues. The germline CDR1 and CDR2 sequences are SGDLS and YYNGEE. The V end was cut by 4 bases, the J end by 1 base, with 14 bases between. CDR3 DNA sequence: TGTGCCAGCAGCCGTTTACCGGACCGGAACACTGAAGCTTTCTTT. Translation gives CASSRLPDRNTEAFF.

The chain combines TRBV5-4 with TRBJ1-1; D is possibly TRBD1 (5 bases). CDR1 and CDR2 from the germline V gene are SGHNT and YYREEE (reference sequence). Trimming shortened V by 0 bases and J by 6 bases, and 9 bases separated the two germline ends. The CDR3 is 13 amino acids. DNA of the CDR3: TGTGCCAGCAGCTTGGAAGGGGACGCTGAAGCTTTCTTT. It encodes CASSLEGDAEAFF. The full variable domain, its missing parts supplied by reference TRBV5-4 and TRBJ1-1, is ETGVTQSPTHLIKTRGQQVTLRCSSQSGHNTVSWYQQALGQGPQFIFQYYREEENGRGNFPPRFSGLQFPNYSSELNVNALELDDSALYLCASSLEGDAEAFFGQGTRLTVV.

Relative to its sample, this clone is medium-sized. This chain joins TRBV19 and TRBJ1-1; D gene uncertain. The CDR3 is 12 amino acids. The V gene's germline CDR1 is LNHDA and CDR2 SQIVND (reference sequence). The ends were cut back, 3 bases at V and 8 bases at J, with 10 bases in the middle. The CDR3 region is CASSIKREEAFF. CDR3 nucleotide sequence: TGTGCCAGTAGTATCAAAAGGGAAGAAGCTTTCTTT.

This clone has just a few counts. The chain uses TRBV2 and TRBJ2-5; a weak D match, TRBD1 (6 bases). Trimming stripped 4 bases from V and 5 bases from J, with 17 bases between. CDR1 and CDR2 from the germline V gene are SNHLY and FYNNEI. The CDR3 is 15 residues long. The CDR3 DNA sequence: TGTGCCAGCAGTGTAGGGGGACACCAAGGGGAGACCCAGTACTTC. Translating gives CASSVGGHQGETQYF.

The chain employs TRBV30 and TRBJ2-7, with D perhaps matching TRBD1 (6 bases). This CDR3 is 14 amino acids long. V was shortened by 5 bases and J by 0 bases, with 14 bases between the two germline ends. Per germline, CDR1 GTSNPN and CDR2 SVGIG (reference sequence). Written as DNA, the CDR3 is TGTGCCTGGGGGGTGGGCAGGGGCTCCTACGAGCAGTACTTC. Translating it yields CAWGVGRGSYEQYF.

V gene TRBV19 combines with J gene TRBJ1-4, with TRBD1 matching 8 bases. V lost 5 bases to trimming and J lost 4 bases; unmatched junction nucleotides: 6. Per germline, CDR1 LNHDA and CDR2 SQIVND (reference sequence). This CDR3 contains 15 residues. The DNA for the CDR3 is TGTGCCAGTAGTCCAGGGGGCGGGGATAATGAAAAACTGTTTTTT. The encoded protein is CASSPGGGDNEKLFF.

V gene TRBV30 combines with J gene TRBJ2-5; TRBD1 aligns across 7 bases. Germline assignment: CDR1 GTSNPN and CDR2 SVGIG (reference sequence). CDR3 length: 15 residues. The V and J ends lost 0 bases and 5 bases, in that order; junction bases with no gene match: 9. The CDR3 is CAWSVLQGFGETQYF. In DNA form, the CDR3 reads TGTGCCTGGAGTGTCCTACAGGGGTTCGGGGAGACCCAGTACTTC.

This sequence joins TRBV6-6 and TRBJ1-5, with D possibly matching TRBD1 (6 bases). CDR1 and CDR2 (germline): MNHNY, SVGAGI (reference sequence). The length of the CDR3 is 15 residues. V lost 7 bases, J lost 2 bases, and 15 bases lay in between. For the CDR3, the DNA is TGTGCCAGCACTTTACAGGGTGGCGGCAATCAGCCCCAGCATTTT. Translation: CASTLQGGGNQPQHF.

This clone has more than one count but fewer than ten. This chain joins TRBV6-5 and TRBJ1-5; tentatively, D is TRBD1 (5 bases). The V gene's germline CDR1 is MNHEY and CDR2 SVGAGI. The CDR3 has 13 amino acids. Trimming took off 4 bases at V and 3 bases at J, with 7 bases between the two ends. Here the CDR3 reads CASSWDLNQPQHF. The CDR3 DNA reads as TGTGCCAGCAGTTGGGACCTCAATCAGCCCCAGCATTTT.

V and J are TRBV6-5 and TRBJ2-7; 9 bases align to TRBD1. V lost 10 bases and J lost 5; bases outside the gene matches: 9. Germline V CDR1 and CDR2: MNHEY, SVGAGI. This CDR3 contains 13 residues. CDR3 nucleotide sequence: TGTGCCACCGGCACAGGGGGCTTCCACGAGCAGTACTTC. Its protein is CATGTGGFHEQYF.

The rearrangement links TRBV10-3 to TRBJ2-2, with D hard to call. The length of the CDR3 is 13 residues. V lost 6 bases to trimming and J lost 4 bases, with 9 bases between them. In germline, CDR1 is ENHRY, CDR2 SYGVKD. In DNA, the CDR3 is TGTGCCATCAGGGGGTCGGGCACCGGGGAGCTGTTTTTT. This gives the protein CAIRGSGTGELFF.

CDR3 residues: CASSLAETGGNYEQYF. CDR3 bases: TGTGCCAGCAGCTTAGCAGAGACAGGGGGAAACTACGAGCAGTACTTC. The genes are TRBV11-2 and TRBJ2-5, with 9 bases aligning to TRBD1. The J call is doubtful: the DNA matches TRBJ2-7 better. CDR3 length: 16 residues. Germline values: CDR1 SGHAT, CDR2 FQNNGV.

This clone was detected only once. The gene calls are TRBV9 and TRBJ1-1; 12 nucleotides agree with TRBD1. Losses at the gene ends were 0 bases for V and 3 bases for J; bases not matched to a gene: 12. Germline V lookup: CDR1 SGDLS, CDR2 YYNGEE. This CDR3 comprises 19 residues. Here the CDR3 reads CASSVAARGTGGRDTEAFF. The DNA of the CDR3 is TGTGCCAGCAGCGTAGCAGCAAGGGGGACAGGGGGCCGCGACACTGAAGCTTTCTTT.

The V call is TRBV30, the J call TRBJ1-1; D gene unclear. The CDR3 loop spans 13 amino acids. Germline V gene lookup returns CDR1 GTSNPN and CDR2 SVGIG (reference sequence). Trimming removed 0 bases at V and 0 bases at J, with 5 bases between. Here the CDR3 reads CAWSVSVNTEAFF. In DNA, the CDR3 is TGTGCCTGGAGTGTCAGCGTGAACACTGAAGCTTTCTTT.

This clone was seen a handful of times. The chain combines TRBV11-2 with TRBJ1-2; 8 nucleotides agree with TRBD1. Germline-derived CDR1 and CDR2 are SGHAT and FQNNGV. Trimming at V came to 0 bases and at J to 3 bases, leaving 9 bases not matched to a gene. This CDR3 region has 17 residues. In nucleotides, the CDR3 is TGTGCCAGCAGCTTAGATCGGCTCGAACAGGGGGACTATGGCTACACCTTC. This translates into CASSLDRLEQGDYGYTF. The whole variable domain, remainder taken from reference TRBV11-2 and TRBJ1-2, is EAGVAQSPRYKIIEKRQSVAFWCNPISGHATLYWYQQILGQGPKLLIQFQNNGVVDDSQLPKDRFSAERLKGVDSTLKIQPAKLEDSAVYLCASSLDRLEQGDYGYTFGSGTRLTVV.

V is TRBV6-1 and J is TRBJ1-2; maybe TRBD1 (6 bases). Trimming cost V 5 bases and J 8 bases, with 18 bases left between them. The CDR3 is 14 amino acids. Looked up from germline, CDR1 is MNHNS and CDR2 is SASEGT. The CDR3 is CASSQDSLWRGYTF. CDR3 DNA sequence: TGTGCCAGCAGTCAGGACAGCTTATGGAGGGGCTACACCTTC.

The V gene is TRBV11-3, the J gene TRBJ2-3; D not certain. V was clipped by 3 bases and J by 0 bases, with 4 bases between them. This CDR3 has 13 residues. In germline, CDR1 is SGHNT, CDR2 YENEEA. The CDR3 protein is CASSFVSTDTQYF. The CDR3 coding sequence is TGTGCCAGCAGCTTCGTTAGCACAGATACGCAGTATTTT. Using reference TRBV11-3 and TRBJ2-3 for the parts outside the CDR3, the full variable domain is EAGVVQSPRYKIIEKKQPVAFWCNPISGHNTLYWYLQNLGQGPELLIRYENEEAVDDSQLPKDRFSAERLKGVDSTLKIQPAELGDSAVYLCASSFVSTDTQYFGPGTRLTVL.

The chain is built from TRBV14 and TRBJ2-1; possible D gene TRBD2, 6 bases. Between the trimmed V and J ends, which lost 0 bases and 7 bases, there was a span of 13 bases. The CDR3 consists of 15 residues. From germline, CDR1 is SGHDN and CDR2 FVKESK. The chain's CDR3 is CASSQDSRAGNEQFF. In DNA form, the CDR3 reads TGTGCCAGCAGCCAAGATTCTCGGGCGGGGAATGAGCAGTTCTTC.